This T cell receptor beta chain appears in the sequencing data of a study of PD-L1 blockade in urothelial cancer. Across the study: The authors examined blood 3 weeks (second dose) and 6 weeks after treatment start. Typically, measured as a median, blood samples had about 140,000 T cells.

Spike-ins of synthetic TCR analog templates went into each PCR. Data came from immunoSEQ multiplex PCR; TCRdb stores just in-frame clones and leaves some out. Of around 46,000 clones in the sample, more than 70% were seen once. Time point of the sample: peripheral blood 6 weeks after treatment start. V was clipped by 2 bases and J by 10 bases, with 18 bases between them. Germline values: CDR1 SGHTS, CDR2 YDEGEE. The CDR3 consists of 14 residues. The receptor was derived from a man in his 60s with urothelial cancer. The material was PBMCs, obtained around atezolizumab (anti-PD-L1) treatment. The J gene is TRBJ1-1, the V gene TRBV5-8; D is perhaps TRBD1 (6 bases). CDR3 residues: CASSLAVALRGAFF. The CDR3 DNA follows: TGTGCCAGCAGCTTAGCTGTGGCCCTCAGGGGAGCTTTCTTT. Together with reference TRBV5-8 and TRBJ1-1, the CDR3 gives the full variable domain: EAGVTQSPTHLIKTRGQQATLRCSPISGHTSVYWYQQALGLGLQFLLWYDEGEERNRGNFPPRFSGRQFPNYSSELNVNALELEDSALYLCASSLAVALRGAFFGQGTRLTVV.